The rows below give T cell receptor beta chains drawn from one sample of a study of CD8 T cells in Susac syndrome. One entry per CDR3 protein, called by TCRdb with MiXCR from the immunoSEQ multiplex PCR reads. The table has some 210,000 distinct CDR3 sequences, about 94% seen once. The specimen was CD4+ T cells from PBMCs. These receptors all stem from a human donor with Susac syndrome. CDR3s include the opening cysteine and the closing phenylalanine or tryptophan. The D gene is left open where the match is weak. Clone size is not always given. Where it is, it says once, few, many or a class for expanded clones.

d_call,cdr3_length,clone_size,j_call,v_call,cdr3_aa,cdr3_nt
NA,14,NA,TRBJ1-1,TRBV9,CASSVDLAGGEAFF,TGTGCCAGCAGCGTAGATCTGGCAGGCGGAGAAGCTTTCTTT
NA,15,once,TRBJ1-5,TRBV7-2,CASSSVGTSNQPQHF,TGTGCCAGCAGCTCCGTGGGAACGAGCAATCAGCCCCAGCATTTT
NA,17,NA,TRBJ2-3,TRBV3-1,CASSPTIARGHTDTQYF,TGTGCCAGCAGCCCCACGATAGCGCGGGGTCACACAGATACGCAGTATTTT
NA,13,NA,TRBJ2-3,TRBV6-2/TRBV6-3,CASSYYLGNTQYF,TGTGCCAGCAGTTACTACCTGGGGAATACGCAGTATTTT
NA,17,NA,TRBJ2-6,TRBV5-4,CASSLSGLVAGANVLTF,TGTGCCAGCAGCTTGTCAGGGCTTGTGGCCGGGGCCAACGTCCTGACTTTC
NA,13,NA,TRBJ1-1,TRBV7-9,CASIVMGRAEAFF,TGTGCCAGCATTGTTATGGGCAGGGCTGAAGCTTTCTTT
NA,11,NA,TRBJ1-6,TRBV14,CASSPGWPLHF,TGTGCCAGCAGCCCAGGTTGGCCCCTCCACTTT
TRBD1,16,NA,TRBJ1-2,TRBV7-8,CASSPRRDRANYGYTF,TGTGCCAGCAGCCCACGGAGGGACAGAGCTAACTATGGCTACACCTTC
NA,11,NA,TRBJ1-1,TRBV29-1,CSVEKDTEAFF,TGCAGCGTTGAAAAGGACACTGAAGCTTTCTTT
NA,11,NA,TRBJ2-2,TRBV28,CASSLSEELFF,TGTGCCAGCAGTTTATCGGAGGAGCTGTTTTTT
NA,16,NA,TRBJ1-1,TRBV27,CASSRPGQIMNTEAFF,TGTGCCAGCAGTCGACCCGGACAGATCATGAACACTGAAGCTTTCTTT
NA,15,once,TRBJ1-5,TRBV3-1,CASSQDAALNQPQHF,TGTGCCAGCAGCCAAGATGCAGCCCTCAATCAGCCCCAGCATTTT
NA,14,NA,TRBJ1-1,TRBV5-1,CASSLMEEDTEAFF,TGCGCCAGCAGCTTGATGGAGGAGGACACTGAAGCTTTCTTT
TRBD1,15,NA,TRBJ1-2,TRBV6-1,CASTSTRDSFYGYTF,TGTGCCAGCACCTCAACCCGGGACAGCTTCTATGGCTACACCTTC
TRBD1,15,NA,TRBJ2-1,TRBV24-1,CATSDGGQGYNEQFF,TGTGCCACCAGTGATGGCGGACAGGGGTACAATGAGCAGTTCTTC
TRBD1,17,NA,TRBJ1-5,TRBV27,CASSSRGQDYSNQPQHF,TGTGCCAGCAGTTCTCGCGGACAGGACTATAGCAATCAGCCCCAGCATTTT
TRBD1,16,NA,TRBJ2-1,TRBV4-1,CASSQVPGQGHNEQFF,TGCGCCAGCAGCCAAGTTCCGGGACAGGGTCACAATGAGCAGTTCTTC
NA,14,few,TRBJ1-5,TRBV18,CASSPAGGNQPQHF,TGTGCCAGCTCACCGGCGGGTGGCAATCAGCCCCAGCATTTT